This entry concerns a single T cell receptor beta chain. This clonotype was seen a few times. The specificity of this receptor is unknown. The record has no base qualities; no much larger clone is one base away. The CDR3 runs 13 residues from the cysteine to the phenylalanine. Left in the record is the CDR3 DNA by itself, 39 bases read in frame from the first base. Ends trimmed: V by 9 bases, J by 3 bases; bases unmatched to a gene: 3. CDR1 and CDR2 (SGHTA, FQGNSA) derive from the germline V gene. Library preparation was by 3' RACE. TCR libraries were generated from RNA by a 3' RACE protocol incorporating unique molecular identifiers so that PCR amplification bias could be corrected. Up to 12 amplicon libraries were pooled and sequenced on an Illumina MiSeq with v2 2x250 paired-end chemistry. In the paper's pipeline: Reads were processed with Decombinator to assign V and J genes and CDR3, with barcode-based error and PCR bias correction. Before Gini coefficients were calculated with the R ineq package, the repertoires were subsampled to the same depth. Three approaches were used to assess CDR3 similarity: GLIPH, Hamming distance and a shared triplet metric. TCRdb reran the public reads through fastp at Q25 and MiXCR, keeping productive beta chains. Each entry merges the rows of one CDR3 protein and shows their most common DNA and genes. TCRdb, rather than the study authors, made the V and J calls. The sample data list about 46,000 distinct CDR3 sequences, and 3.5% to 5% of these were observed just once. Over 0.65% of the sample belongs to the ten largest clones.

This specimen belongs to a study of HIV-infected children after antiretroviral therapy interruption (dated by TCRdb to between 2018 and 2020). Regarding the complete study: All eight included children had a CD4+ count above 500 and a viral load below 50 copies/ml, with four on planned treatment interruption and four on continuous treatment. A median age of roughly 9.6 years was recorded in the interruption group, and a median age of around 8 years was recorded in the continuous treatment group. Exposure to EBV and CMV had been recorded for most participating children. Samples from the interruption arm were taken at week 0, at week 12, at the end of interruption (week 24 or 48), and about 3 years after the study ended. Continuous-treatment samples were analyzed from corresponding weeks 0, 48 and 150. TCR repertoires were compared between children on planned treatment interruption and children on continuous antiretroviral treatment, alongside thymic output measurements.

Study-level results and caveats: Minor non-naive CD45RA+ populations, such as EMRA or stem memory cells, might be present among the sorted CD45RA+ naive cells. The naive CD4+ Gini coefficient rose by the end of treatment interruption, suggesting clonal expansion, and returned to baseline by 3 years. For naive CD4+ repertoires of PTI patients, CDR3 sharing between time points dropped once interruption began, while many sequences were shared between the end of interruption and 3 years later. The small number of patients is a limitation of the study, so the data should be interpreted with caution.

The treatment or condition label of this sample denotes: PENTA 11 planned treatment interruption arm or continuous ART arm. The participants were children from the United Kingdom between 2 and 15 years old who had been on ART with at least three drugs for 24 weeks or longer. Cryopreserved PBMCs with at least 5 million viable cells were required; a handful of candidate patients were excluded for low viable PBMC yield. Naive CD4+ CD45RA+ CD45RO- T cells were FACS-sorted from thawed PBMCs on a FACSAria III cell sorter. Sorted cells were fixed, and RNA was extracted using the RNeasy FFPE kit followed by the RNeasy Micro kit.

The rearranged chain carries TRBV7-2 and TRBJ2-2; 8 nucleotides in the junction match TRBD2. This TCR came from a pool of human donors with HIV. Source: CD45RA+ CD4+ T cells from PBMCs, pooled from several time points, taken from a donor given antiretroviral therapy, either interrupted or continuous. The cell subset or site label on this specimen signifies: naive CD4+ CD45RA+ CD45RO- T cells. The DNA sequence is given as TGTGCCAGTAGCGGGGTGTACACCGGGGAGCTGTTTTTT. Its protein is CASSGVYTGELFF.